Following are 13 T cell receptor beta chains from one sample sequenced in a study of blood T cell repertoires in COVID-19 (dated by TCRdb to between 2020 and 2021). Receptors were amplified or captured by the immunoSEQ multiplex PCR assay. What TCRdb holds here is the immuneACCESS table cut down to in-frame rearrangements. Part of the clones is not present; checked against another copy, under half of the missing clones reflect an unresolved V gene, and the others are unexplained. The sample has roughly 250,000 clones on record, around 90% of them singletons. The ten top clones hold about 6% of the sample. Input material: PBMCs or T cells enriched from blood (not recorded which). The receptors stem from a woman aged 25-40 years with acute COVID-19.

The chain couples TRBV19 to TRBJ1-4; possible D gene TRBD1, 6 bases. The ends were cut back, 6 bases at V and 7 bases at J, with 9 bases in the middle. The CDR3 contains 12 residues. Germline V lookup: CDR1 LNHDA, CDR2 SQIVND (reference sequence). The CDR3 reads CASSEGVEKLFF. CDR3 sequence (DNA): TGTGCCAGTAGCGAGGGGGTTGAAAAACTGTTTTTT.

CDR3: CASSTRAGGRSNQPQHF. CDR3 nucleotides: TGTGCCAGCAGCACCCGGGCCGGGGGGCGGTCCAATCAGCCCCAGCATTTT. V usage is TRBV21-1 and J usage is TRBJ1-5. TRBV21-1 is listed as a pseudogene. The CDR3 is 17 residues long.

The chain couples TRBV7-8 to TRBJ2-7; 7 bases map to TRBD1. V was pared by 5 bases and J by 0 bases, with 4 bases of the junction left unmatched. This CDR3 region has 14 residues. The V gene's germline CDR1 is SGHVS and CDR2 FQNEAQ. The CDR3 DNA follows: TGTGCCAGCAGCATCAGGGACAGCTCCTACGAGCAGTACTTC. Amino acid sequence: CASSIRDSSYEQYF.

V and J are TRBV5-1 and TRBJ2-7; 10 bases line up with TRBD1. J lost 6 bases, V lost 4 bases, and 7 bases had no gene match. In germline, CDR1 is SGHRS, CDR2 YFSETQ. The CDR3 has 14 residues. CDR3 sequence: CASSPGTGVSEQYF. In DNA, the CDR3 is TGCGCCAGCAGCCCGGGGACAGGGGTGAGCGAGCAGTACTTC. Full variable domain (remainder filled in from reference TRBV5-1 and TRBJ2-7): KAGVTQTPRYLIKTRGQQVTLSCSPISGHRSVSWYQQTPGQGLQFLFEYFSETQRNKGNFPGRFSGRQFSNSRSEMNVSTLELGDSALYLCASSPGTGVSEQYFGPGTRLTVT.

This chain uses TRBV2 with TRBJ1-2; TRBD1 matches at 9 bases. The CDR3 loop spans 14 amino acids. V dropped 2 bases and J dropped 8; count of bases not matched to a gene: 6. Germline assignment: CDR1 SNHLY and CDR2 FYNNEI. The CDR3 loop reads CASSESGQGLGYTF. The DNA for the CDR3 is TGTGCCAGCAGTGAATCGGGACAGGGTCTCGGCTACACCTTC. Variable domain in full (rest from reference TRBV2 and TRBJ1-2): EPEVTQTPSHQVTQMGQEVILRCVPISNHLYFYWYRQILGQKVEFLVSFYNNEISEKSEIFDDQFSVERPDGSNFTLKIRSTKLEDSAMYFCASSESGQGLGYTFGSGTRLTVV.

This chain connects TRBV19 to TRBJ2-2; TRBD1 is a possible D gene (6 bases). Germline loops: CDR1 LNHDA, CDR2 SQIVND (reference sequence). V shed 4 bases and J shed 0 bases, with 15 bases lying between them. The CDR3 covers 17 residues. DNA of the CDR3: TGTGCCAGTAGTAGACGAAACAGGGCAACGAACACCGGGGAGCTGTTTTTT. Amino acids: CASSRRNRATNTGELFF.

The chain links TRBV12-3 or TRBV12-4 to TRBJ1-5; tentatively, D is TRBD1 (5 bases). Trimming removed 7 bases at V and 2 bases at J, with 9 bases between. The CDR3 has 13 residues. As DNA, the CDR3 is TGTGCCAGCATGTGGGGGGGCAATCAGCCCCAGCATTTT. This encodes CASMWGGNQPQHF.

On this clone: The identical CDR3 is also encoded by other nucleotide sequences in the sample. This chain links TRBV4-3 with TRBJ2-4; 9 bases are shared with TRBD1. Trimming removed 0 bases from V and 7 bases from J; junction bases left unmatched: 4. Germline V gives CDR1 LGHNA, CDR2 YSLEER. The CDR3 sequence is 15 residues long. CDR3 bases: TGCGCCAGCAGCCAAGACCGACAGGGGGGTAACATTCAGTACTTC. This gives the protein CASSQDRQGGNIQYF.

The chain uses TRBV28 and TRBJ2-7, with 10 bases fitting TRBD1. Germline-derived CDR1 and CDR2 are MDHEN and SYDVKM. The CDR3 is made up of 16 amino acids. V lost 3 bases to trimming and J lost 2 bases; unmatched junction nucleotides: 7. CDR3 residues: CASSLGQGLGAYEQYF. The DNA of the CDR3 is TGTGCCAGCAGTTTGGGACAGGGGTTGGGGGCCTACGAGCAGTACTTC.

V usage is TRBV9 and J usage is TRBJ2-3; tentative D call: TRBD2 (5 bases). CDR3 length: 17 residues. The germline CDR1 and CDR2 sequences are SGDLS and YYNGEE. With 0 bases removed from V and 6 bases from J, the gap between germline ends came to 20 bases. CDR3 DNA sequence: TGTGCCAGCAGCGTAGTCTCTAGCCAGCCGCAGATCGATACGCAGTATTTT. Protein sequence: CASSVVSSQPQIDTQYF.

The chain is built from TRBV9 and TRBJ2-1, with D tentatively TRBD2 (6 bases). Germline CDR1 SGDLS, CDR2 YYNGEE. CDR3 length equals 15 residues. Trimming took off 3 bases at V and 4 bases at J, with 14 bases between the two ends. DNA for the CDR3: TGTGCCAGCAGCGAGACGGAGGGCGAATACAATGAGCAGTTCTTC. Protein: CASSETEGEYNEQFF.

This sequence joins TRBV14 and TRBJ2-3, with TRBD1 matching over 9 bases. This CDR3 is built from 16 residues. V gave up 0 bases and J gave up 14 bases; unmatched junction bases: 15. The germline CDR1 and CDR2 sequences are SGHDN and FVKESK. In DNA form, the CDR3 reads TGTGCCAGCAGCCAAGATCTTGGGATCGACAGGGGGGCTATGTATTTT. It codes for CASSQDLGIDRGAMYF.

The chain recombines TRBV6-5 with TRBJ2-5; D is perhaps TRBD2 (7 bases). Trimming cost V 4 bases and J 5 bases, with 17 bases left between them. This CDR3 comprises 15 residues. Germline lookup yields CDR1 MNHEY and CDR2 SVGAGI. The CDR3 sequence: CASSSPRGAEETQYF. The DNA for the CDR3 is TGTGCCAGCAGTTCCCCACGGGGGGCTGAGGAGACCCAGTACTTC.